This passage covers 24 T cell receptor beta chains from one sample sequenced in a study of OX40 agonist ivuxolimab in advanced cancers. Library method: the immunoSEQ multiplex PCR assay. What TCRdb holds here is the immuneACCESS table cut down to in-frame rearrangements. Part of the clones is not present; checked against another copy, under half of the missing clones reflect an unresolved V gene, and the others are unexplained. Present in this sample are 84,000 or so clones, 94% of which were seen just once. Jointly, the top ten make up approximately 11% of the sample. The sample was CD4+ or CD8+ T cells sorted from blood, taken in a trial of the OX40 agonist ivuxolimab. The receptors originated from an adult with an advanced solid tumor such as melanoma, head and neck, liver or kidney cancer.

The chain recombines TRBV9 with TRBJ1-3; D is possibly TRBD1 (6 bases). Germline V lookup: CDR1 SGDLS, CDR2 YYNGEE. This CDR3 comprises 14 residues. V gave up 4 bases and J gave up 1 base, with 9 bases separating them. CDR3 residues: CASSQGRSGNTIYF. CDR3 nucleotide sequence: TGTGCCAGCAGCCAGGGGAGGTCTGGAAACACCATATATTTT.

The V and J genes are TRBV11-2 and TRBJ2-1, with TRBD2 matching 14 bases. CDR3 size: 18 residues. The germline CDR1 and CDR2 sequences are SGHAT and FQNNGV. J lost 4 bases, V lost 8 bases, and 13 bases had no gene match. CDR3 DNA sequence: TGTGCCAGCGTCAAAGTGACTAGCGGGAGGGCCGGATACAATGAGCAGTTCTTC. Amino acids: CASVKVTSGRAGYNEQFF.

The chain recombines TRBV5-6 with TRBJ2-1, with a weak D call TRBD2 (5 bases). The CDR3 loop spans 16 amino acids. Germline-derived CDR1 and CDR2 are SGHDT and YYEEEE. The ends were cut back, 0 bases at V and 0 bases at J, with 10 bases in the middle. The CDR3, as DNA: TGTGCCAGCAGCTTGGCCGGGATCCTCTCCTACAATGAGCAGTTCTTC. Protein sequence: CASSLAGILSYNEQFF.

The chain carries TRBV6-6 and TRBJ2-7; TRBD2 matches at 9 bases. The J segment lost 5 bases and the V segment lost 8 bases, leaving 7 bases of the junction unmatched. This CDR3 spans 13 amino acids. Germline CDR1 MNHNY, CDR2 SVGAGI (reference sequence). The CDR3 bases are TGTGCCAGCTCGGCGGGAGGGAGGGACGAGCAGTACTTC. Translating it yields CASSAGGRDEQYF.

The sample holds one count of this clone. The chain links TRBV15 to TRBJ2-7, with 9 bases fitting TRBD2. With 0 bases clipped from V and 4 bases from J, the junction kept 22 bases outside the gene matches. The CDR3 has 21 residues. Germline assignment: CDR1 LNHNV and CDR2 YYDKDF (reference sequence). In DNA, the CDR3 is TGTGCCACCAGCAGAGAAGCCTTCGACAGGGATGTAGCGGGAGATAGGTACGAGCAGTACTTC. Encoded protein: CATSREAFDRDVAGDRYEQYF.

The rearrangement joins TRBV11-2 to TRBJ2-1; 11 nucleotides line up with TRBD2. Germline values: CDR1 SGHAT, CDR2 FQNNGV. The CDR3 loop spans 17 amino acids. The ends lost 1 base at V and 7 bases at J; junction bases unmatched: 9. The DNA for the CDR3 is TGTGCCAGCAGCTTAGCCCTAGCGGGAGGATTCGGGAATGAGCAGTTCTTC. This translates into CASSLALAGGFGNEQFF.

CDR3 in DNA: TGTGCCAGCAGCGTAGCTCTCGGTGGCGGTCCCTACAATGAGCAGTTCTTC. Translated, it gives CASSVALGGGPYNEQFF. The V call is TRBV9, the J call TRBJ2-1; unclear D gene. V lost 0 bases to trimming and J lost 2 bases, with 15 bases between them. The CDR3 extends over 17 amino acids. Germline V gene sequence: CDR1 SGDLS, CDR2 YYNGEE.

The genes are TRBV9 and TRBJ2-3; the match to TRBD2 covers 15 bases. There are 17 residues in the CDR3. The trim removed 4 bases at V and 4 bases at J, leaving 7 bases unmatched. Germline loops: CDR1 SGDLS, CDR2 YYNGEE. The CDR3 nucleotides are TGTGCCAGCAGCCCAAGGACTAGCGGGAGGGTAGCAGATACGCAGTATTTT. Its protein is CASSPRTSGRVADTQYF.

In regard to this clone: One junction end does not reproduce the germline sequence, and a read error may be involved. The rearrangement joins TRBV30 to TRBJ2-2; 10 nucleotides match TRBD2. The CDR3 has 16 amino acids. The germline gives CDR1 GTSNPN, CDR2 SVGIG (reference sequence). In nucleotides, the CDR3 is TGTGCCTGGAGTGTACTGAGCGGGAGGGGTCACCGGGGAGCTGTTTTT. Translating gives CAWSVLSGRGHRGAVF.

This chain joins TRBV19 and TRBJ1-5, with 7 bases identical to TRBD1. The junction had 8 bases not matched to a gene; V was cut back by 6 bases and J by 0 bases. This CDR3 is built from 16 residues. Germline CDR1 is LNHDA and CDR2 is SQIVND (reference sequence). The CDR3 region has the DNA TGTGCCAGTAGGATCCGGGACAGTGGTAGCAATCAGCCCCAGCATTTT. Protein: CASRIRDSGSNQPQHF.

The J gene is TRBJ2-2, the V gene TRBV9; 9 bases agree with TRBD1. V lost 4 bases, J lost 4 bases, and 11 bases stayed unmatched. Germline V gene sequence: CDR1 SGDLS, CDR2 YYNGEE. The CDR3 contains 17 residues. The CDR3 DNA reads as TGTGCCAGCAGCTTAATTACGGGGACAGGGAGCACCGGGGAGCTGTTTTTT. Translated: CASSLITGTGSTGELFF.

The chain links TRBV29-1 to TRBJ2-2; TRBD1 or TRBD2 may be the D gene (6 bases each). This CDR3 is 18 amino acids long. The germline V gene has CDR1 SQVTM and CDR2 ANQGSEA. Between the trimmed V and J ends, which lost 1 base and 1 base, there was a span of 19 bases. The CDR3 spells CSVEGHTNAGQNTGELFF. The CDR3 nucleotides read TGCAGCGTTGAAGGACATACTAACGCGGGACAGAACACCGGGGAGCTGTTTTTT.

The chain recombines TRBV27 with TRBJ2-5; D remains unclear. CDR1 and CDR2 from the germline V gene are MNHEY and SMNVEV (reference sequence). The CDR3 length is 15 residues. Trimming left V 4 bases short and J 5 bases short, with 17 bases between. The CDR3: CASSSGLYFGETQYF. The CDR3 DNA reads TGTGCCAGCAGTTCCGGGCTTTACTTTGGGGAGACCCAGTACTTC.

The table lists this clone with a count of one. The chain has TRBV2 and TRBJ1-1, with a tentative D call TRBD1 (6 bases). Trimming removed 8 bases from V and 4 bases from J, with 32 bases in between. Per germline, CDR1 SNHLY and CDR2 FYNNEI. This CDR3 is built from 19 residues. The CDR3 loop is CASFLTLPAGYRVGTEAFF. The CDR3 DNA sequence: TGTGCCAGCTTCCTGACCCTCCCGGCCGGTTACAGGGTGGGCACTGAAGCTTTCTTT. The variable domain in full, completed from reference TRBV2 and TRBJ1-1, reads EPEVTQTPSHQVTQMGQEVILRCVPISNHLYFYWYRQILGQKVEFLVSFYNNEISEKSEIFDDQFSVERPDGSNFTLKIRSTKLEDSAMYFCASFLTLPAGYRVGTEAFFGQGTRLTVV.

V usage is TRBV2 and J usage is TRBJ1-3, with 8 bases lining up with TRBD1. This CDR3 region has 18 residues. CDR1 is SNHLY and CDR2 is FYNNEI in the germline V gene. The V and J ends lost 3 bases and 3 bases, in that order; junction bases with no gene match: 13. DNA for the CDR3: TGTGCCAGCAGTGAGGCTTTGACAGGGGCATTCATTGGAAACACCATATATTTT. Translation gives CASSEALTGAFIGNTIYF.

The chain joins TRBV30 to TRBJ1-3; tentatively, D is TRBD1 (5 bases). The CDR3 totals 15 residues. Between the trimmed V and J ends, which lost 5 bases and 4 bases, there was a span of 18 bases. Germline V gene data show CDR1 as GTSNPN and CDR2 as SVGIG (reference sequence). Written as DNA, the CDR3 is TGTGCCTGGCTAAGGGGCGGACGAGGAGGAAACACCATATATTTT. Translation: CAWLRGGRGGNTIYF.

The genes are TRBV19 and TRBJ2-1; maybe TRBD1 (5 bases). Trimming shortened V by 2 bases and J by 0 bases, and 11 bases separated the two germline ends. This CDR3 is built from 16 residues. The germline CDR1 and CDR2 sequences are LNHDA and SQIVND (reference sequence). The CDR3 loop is CASSITGDSSYNEQFF. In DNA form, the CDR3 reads TGTGCCAGTAGTATAACAGGTGATAGCTCCTACAATGAGCAGTTCTTC. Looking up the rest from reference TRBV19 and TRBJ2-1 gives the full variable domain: DGGITQSPKYLFRKEGQNVTLSCEQNLNHDAMYWYRQDPGQGLRLIYYSQIVNDFQKGDIAEGYSVSREKKESFPLTVTSAQKNPTAFYLCASSITGDSSYNEQFFGPGTRLTVL.

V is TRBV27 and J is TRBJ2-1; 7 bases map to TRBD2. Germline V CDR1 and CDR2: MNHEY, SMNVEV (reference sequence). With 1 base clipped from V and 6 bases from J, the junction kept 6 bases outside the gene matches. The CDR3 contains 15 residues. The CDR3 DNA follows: TGTGCCAGCAGTTTATGGGTGGGAGGGCCCAATGAGCAGTTCTTC. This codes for CASSLWVGGPNEQFF.

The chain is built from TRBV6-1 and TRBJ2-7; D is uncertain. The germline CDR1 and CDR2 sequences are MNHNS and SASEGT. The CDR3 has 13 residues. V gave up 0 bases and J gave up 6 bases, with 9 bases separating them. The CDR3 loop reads CASSEAGPGEQYF. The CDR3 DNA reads TGTGCCAGCAGTGAAGCGGGTCCGGGCGAGCAGTACTTC.

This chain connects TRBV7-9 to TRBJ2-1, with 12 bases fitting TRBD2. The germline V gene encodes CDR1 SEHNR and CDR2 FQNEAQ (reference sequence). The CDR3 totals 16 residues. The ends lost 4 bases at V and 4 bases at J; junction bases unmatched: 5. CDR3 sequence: CASSSGTSGQYNEQFF. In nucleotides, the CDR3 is TGTGCCAGCAGCTCCGGGACTAGCGGGCAGTACAATGAGCAGTTCTTC. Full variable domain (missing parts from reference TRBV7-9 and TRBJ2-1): DTGVSQNPRHKITKRGQNVTFRCDPISEHNRLYWYRQTLGQGPEFLTYFQNEAQLEKSRLLSDRFSAERPKGSFSTLEIQRTEQGDSAMYLCASSSGTSGQYNEQFFGPGTRLTVL.

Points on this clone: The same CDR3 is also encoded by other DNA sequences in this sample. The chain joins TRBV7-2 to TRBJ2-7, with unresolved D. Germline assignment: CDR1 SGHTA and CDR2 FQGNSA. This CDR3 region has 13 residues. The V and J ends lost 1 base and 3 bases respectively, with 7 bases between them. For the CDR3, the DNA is TGTGCCAGCAGCTTAGGGCCAAGCTACGAGCAGTACTTC. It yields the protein CASSLGPSYEQYF.

CDR3 region: CASSLGQGDVYGYTF. Written as DNA, the CDR3 is TGTGCCAGCAGCTTGGGCCAGGGAGACGTCTATGGCTACACCTTC. The gene calls are TRBV5-4 and TRBJ1-2; possibly TRBD1 for D (5 bases). V lost 0 bases, J lost 4 bases, and 13 bases lay in between. The CDR3 consists of 15 residues. Germline V gives CDR1 SGHNT, CDR2 YYREEE (reference sequence).

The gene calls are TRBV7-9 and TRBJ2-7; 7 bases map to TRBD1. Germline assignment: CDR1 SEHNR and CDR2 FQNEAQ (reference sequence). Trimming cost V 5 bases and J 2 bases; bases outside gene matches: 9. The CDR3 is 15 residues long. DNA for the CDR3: TGTGCCAGCAGCCCAATAGGGACAGAGGCCTACGAGCAGTACTTC. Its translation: CASSPIGTEAYEQYF. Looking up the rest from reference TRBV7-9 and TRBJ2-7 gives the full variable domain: DTGVSQNPRHKITKRGQNVTFRCDPISEHNRLYWYRQTLGQGPEFLTYFQNEAQLEKSRLLSDRFSAERPKGSFSTLEIQRTEQGDSAMYLCASSPIGTEAYEQYFGPGTRLTVT.

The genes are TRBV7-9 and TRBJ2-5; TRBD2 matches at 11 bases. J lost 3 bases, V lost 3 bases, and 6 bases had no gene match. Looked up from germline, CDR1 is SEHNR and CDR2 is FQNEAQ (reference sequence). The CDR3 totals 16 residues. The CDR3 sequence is CASSFSGRVGEETQYF. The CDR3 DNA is TGTGCCAGCAGCTTTAGCGGGAGGGTCGGGGAAGAGACCCAGTACTTC.